The source of this T cell receptor (beta chain) is a study of beta chain features in type 1 diabetes. Notes on the study in general: The naive, central memory and Treg TCRB repertoires of patients appeared to be more similar to one another than those of healthy donors. More deletions and fewer insertions at VDJ junctions were seen in type 1 diabetes patients.

CDR1 is SGHTA and CDR2 is FQGNSA in the germline V gene. The V gene lost 4 bases and the J gene lost 10 bases, with 17 bases spanning the gap. The CDR3 spans 14 residues. Sequenced material consisted of expressed TCRB transcripts (all of the isolated RNA was reverse transcribed). Profiled with immunoSEQ multiplex PCR; TCRdb holds only in-frame clones, not every one. The sample consists of tens of thousands of clones, approximately 62% of them appearing once. Donors underwent one heparinised blood draw, about 110 mL on average. This clone was found once. Its antigen is not known. The genes are TRBV7-2 and TRBJ2-1, with D possibly TRBD2 on 6 matching bases. The origin of this receptor is a young woman in good health. The sample consisted of Tregs from blood. The CDR3 reads CASSSVGGVGEQFF. CDR3 DNA: TGTGCCAGCAGCTCCGTTGGAGGGGTCGGCGAGCAGTTCTTC.